This TCR beta chain appears in the sequencing data of a study of patients and donors after allogeneic stem cell transplantation. Using its own MiXCR run on the RT-PCR reads, TCRdb lists one record per CDR3 protein. This table holds approximately 200,000 distinct CDR3 sequences, approximately 14% found once. The CDR3 runs 15 residues. Germline CDR1 and CDR2: LNHDA and SQIVND (reference sequence). Trimming removed 5 bases at V and 4 bases at J, with 17 bases between. The chain links TRBV19 to TRBJ2-5; weak D call: TRBD2 (6 bases). The sequenced sample was blood, either unsorted or a sorted T cell fraction (not recorded which). The TCR comes from a human donor who was either an allogeneic HSCT recipient or a stem cell or donor lymphocyte infusion donor (not recorded which). It is not recorded whose cells these are; they may come from a transplant donor. The CDR3 DNA reads as TGTGCCAGTAGTTCCGGCGGGGCCGGGCGAGAGACCCAGTACTTC. Amino acid sequence: CASSSGGAGRETQYF.